This T cell receptor beta chain stems from a study of T cell changes during pregnancy in multiple sclerosis. Germline CDR1 reads MDHEN; CDR2 reads SYDVKM. This CDR3 comprises 13 residues. Trimming pared 3 bases from V and 6 bases from J, leaving 9 bases between. The repertoire was sequenced with immunoSEQ multiplex PCR; TCRdb's copy has only in-frame clones and lacks some. The sample lists 35,000 to 55,000 clones, around 92% occurring once. Sample: peripheral blood. The chain links TRBV28 to TRBJ2-1; perhaps TRBD2 as D (5 bases). The receptor was derived from a female donor with multiple sclerosis, enrolled in a pregnancy study. The CDR3 bases are TGTGCCAGCAGTTTTCTCGGAGGCAATGAGCAGTTCTTC. This sequence encodes CASSFLGGNEQFF.